This is a list of T cell receptor beta chains from one sample in a study of blood T cell repertoires in COVID-19. Generated by immunoSEQ multiplex PCR, the TCRdb table keeps only in-frame clones and is missing some. The data contain fewer than 350,000 clones, 89% of them singletons. The sample taken for sequencing was PBMCs or T cells enriched from blood (not recorded which). These receptors were taken from a woman in her thirties or forties who had recovered from COVID-19. CDR3s include the opening cysteine and the closing phenylalanine or tryptophan. Some rows mark clone size as missing; the rest say once, few, many or name a class of expanded clone.

size: NA
J: TRBJ2-7
V: TRBV5-1
CDR3: CASSLQAGGFYEQYF

size: NA
J: TRBJ2-1
V: TRBV13
CDR3: CASSSESGTSGHHEQFF

size: once
J: TRBJ2-2
V: TRBV5-4
CDR3: CASSLSTVRLYTGELFF

size: NA
J: TRBJ2-5
V: TRBV9
CDR3: CASSVGQGQETQYF

size: NA
J: TRBJ2-5
V: TRBV6-8
CDR3: CASSYPPREKTQYF

size: few
J: TRBJ1-1
V: TRBV6-4
CDR3: CASSLNGGKTEAFF

size: NA
J: TRBJ2-1
V: TRBV11-2
CDR3: CASSLDPTGYNEQFF

size: few
J: TRBJ1-5
V: TRBV7-9
CDR3: CASSSSSNQPQHF

size: NA
J: TRBJ2-1
V: TRBV18
CDR3: CASSLDRGRLANEQFF

size: NA
J: TRBJ1-2
V: TRBV30
CDR3: CARNSLKYGYTF

size: NA
J: TRBJ2-7
V: TRBV5-1
CDR3: CASRKEGQATSYEQYF

size: NA
J: TRBJ2-7
V: TRBV30
CDR3: CAWSVGGTEQYF

size: NA
J: TRBJ2-5
V: TRBV2
CDR3: CASSEPSGGTETQYF

size: NA
J: TRBJ1-5
V: TRBV24-1
CDR3: CATSSGGGQPQHF

size: NA
J: TRBJ2-3
V: TRBV30
CDR3: CAWRLRGWTDTQYF

size: NA
J: TRBJ1-1
V: TRBV5-5
CDR3: CASSLAYRGLGAFF

size: NA
J: TRBJ2-7
V: TRBV10-1
CDR3: CASSETGGRGEQYF

size: NA
J: TRBJ2-5
V: TRBV7-8
CDR3: CASTFDRGSGKTQYF

size: NA
J: TRBJ2-7
V: TRBV7-2
CDR3: CASSLVTGNPLYEQYF

size: NA
J: TRBJ1-6
V: TRBV6-5
CDR3: CATTGTDNSPLHF

size: NA
J: TRBJ1-6
V: TRBV6-1
CDR3: CASSATGGAENSPLHF